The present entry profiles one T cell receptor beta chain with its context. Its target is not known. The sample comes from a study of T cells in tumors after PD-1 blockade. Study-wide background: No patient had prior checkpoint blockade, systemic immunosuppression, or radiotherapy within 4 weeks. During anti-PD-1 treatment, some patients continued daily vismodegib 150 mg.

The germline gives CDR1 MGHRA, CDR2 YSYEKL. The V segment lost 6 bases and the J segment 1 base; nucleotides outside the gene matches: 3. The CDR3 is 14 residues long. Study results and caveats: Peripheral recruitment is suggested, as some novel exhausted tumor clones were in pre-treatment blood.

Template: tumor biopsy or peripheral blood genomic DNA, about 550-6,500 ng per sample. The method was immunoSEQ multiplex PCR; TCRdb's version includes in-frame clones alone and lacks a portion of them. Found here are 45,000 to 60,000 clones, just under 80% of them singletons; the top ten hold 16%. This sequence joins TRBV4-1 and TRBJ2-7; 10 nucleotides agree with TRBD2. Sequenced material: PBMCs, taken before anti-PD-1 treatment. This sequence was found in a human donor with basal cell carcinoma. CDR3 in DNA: TGCGCCAGCAGTGCGACTAGCGGGTCCTACGAGCAGTACTTC. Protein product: CASSATSGSYEQYF.